This T cell receptor (beta chain) was sequenced in a study of spatial heterogeneity in lung cancer (dated 2019 in TCRdb). Regarding the study in general: Beta-chain transcripts were consistently detected in greater numbers than alpha-chain transcripts, which likely reflects a higher abundance of beta-chain transcripts. In the raw uncorrected reads, each unique combination of TCR and UMI appeared more than ten times on average. In non-small cell lung cancer, the study quantitatively compared TCR alpha and beta repertoires across several tumor regions, matched nontumor lung, and blood. TCR repertoire features were related to nonsynonymous mutation counts determined by whole-exome sequencing of tumor tissue. At surgery, both alpha and beta chains were TCR-sequenced in roughly 230 tumor regions, approximately 64 matched nontumor lung samples and over 50 PBMC samples. Results the study describes overall, beyond this receptor: Confirming at a functional level the hypothesis that regional TCRs recognize regional mutations was considered to require additional single-cell paired TCR alpha and beta sequencing. Ubiquitous expanded tumor TCRs were found in blood more often at tumor resection than at routine follow-up.

The intended sense of this specimen's time point label: sample taken at primary tumor resection. Donors were some 70 patients with early-stage, untreated non-small cell lung cancer from the lung TRACERx cohort. TCR sequencing used whole RNA extracted from tumor and nontumor lung tissue, or from cryopreserved PBMC samples, without cell sorting. A patient was chosen for TCR sequencing only when enough RNA was available from at least two tumor regions. Library preparation employed 5' RACE. For sequencing, a NextSeq 500 was employed. In the TCR library protocol, a unique molecular identifier was attached to each TCR cDNA molecule so that PCR and sequencing errors could be corrected. The paper's data handling went like this. Decombinator tools were used for TCR identification, UMI-based error correction and CDR3 extraction. TCRs above a frequency of 2 per 1,000, corresponding to the top 1% of the tumor frequency distribution, were defined as expanded. Rényi diversity was computed with the R vegan package after subsampling each repertoire 100 times to 5,000 TCRs. To build CDR3 similarity networks, amino acid triplet string-kernel similarity was used, and CDR3s were connected when their pairwise similarity was above 0.82. The raw public data were reprocessed by TCRdb itself: fastp quality trimming at Q25, MiXCR clonotype calling, in-frame beta chains only. Each record represents a unique CDR3 protein, reported with the most common genes and DNA among its rows. The V and J calls and clone size are TCRdb's, not the authors'. In all, the sample holds over 50,000 distinct CDR3 sequences, and roughly 6.6% of those were seen once. The top ten clonotypes cover approximately 14% of the sample.

The junction carries 14 bases between V and J, which are trimmed by 0 bases and 5 bases respectively. Taken from cysteine to phenylalanine, the CDR3 has 15 residues. Of all the DNA, just the CDR3 is kept, 45 bases in frame from base 1. For CDR1 and CDR2, the germline V gene lists SGHRS and YFSETQ. Points on this clonotype: Its antigen is not yet known. No much larger clone exists at a distance of one base, and base qualities are not known.

The sample here was PBMCs, taken at surgery. The TCR was taken from a female donor with early-stage non-small cell lung cancer. Rearrangement joined TRBV5-1 to TRBJ2-5; the D gene remains uncertain. CDR3 sequence: CASSLDLGRRETQYF. The DNA reads as follows: TGCGCCAGCAGCTTGGATCTAGGCCGGCGGGAGACCCAGTACTTC. This CDR3, with the reference TRBV5-1 and TRBJ2-5 proteins standing in past its ends, gives the full variable domain KAGVTQTPRYLIKTRGQQVTLSCSPISGHRSVSWYQQTPGQGLQFLFEYFSETQRNKGNFPGRFSGRQFSNSRSEMNVSTLELGDSALYLCASSLDLGRRETQYFGPGTRLLVL.